These T cell receptor beta chains were read from a single sample in a study of blood T cell repertoires in COVID-19. Sequenced by immunoSEQ multiplex PCR; TCRdb stores in-frame clones only, minus some. The data hold more than 95,000 clones, with 82% observed a single time. Input material: peripheral blood. Receptor source: a man aged 70-80 years with active or convalescent COVID-19. Each CDR3 is given with its conserved first and last residue. A D gene is named only where the DNA matches it firmly. Only some rows state a clone size, as once, few, many or a class for expanded clones.

D gene,clone size,J gene,V gene,CDR3 protein,CDR3 DNA
NA,few,TRBJ1-6,TRBV9,CASSAREQGSPLHF,TGTGCCAGCAGCGCCCGAGAACAGGGTTCCCCCCTCCACTTT
TRBD2,NA,TRBJ2-7,TRBV7-2,CASSRTSGIYEQYF,TGTGCCAGCAGCCGGACTAGCGGGATCTACGAGCAGTACTTC
NA,NA,TRBJ2-7,TRBV28,CASSLEGGREQYF,TGTGCCAGCAGTTTAGAGGGGGGGCGCGAGCAGTACTTC
TRBD1,NA,TRBJ1-2,TRBV19,CASSPDRVVNYGYTF,TGTGCCAGTTCCCCCGACAGGGTGGTAAACTATGGCTACACCTTC
TRBD2,NA,TRBJ2-3,TRBV6-2/TRBV6-3,CASSSLLAGVTDTQYF,TGTGCCAGCAGTTCCCTCCTAGCGGGGGTCACAGATACGCAGTATTTT
TRBD1,few,TRBJ1-3,TRBV30,CACPAQGAGNTIYF,TGTGCCTGCCCAGCCCAGGGGGCTGGAAACACCATATATTTT
TRBD2,NA,TRBJ2-3,TRBV3-1/TRBV3-2,CASSQGTSPTDTQYF,TGTGCCAGCAGCCAAGGGACTAGCCCTACAGATACGCAGTATTTT
TRBD2,NA,TRBJ2-5,TRBV4-3,CASSPRISGLAGGEVRETQYF,TGCGCCAGCAGTCCAAGAATATCGGGGCTAGCGGGAGGGGAGGTACGGGAGACCCAGTACTTC
NA,few,TRBJ1-2,TRBV5-4,CASSYDSPYGYTF,TGTGCCAGCAGTTACGACAGTCCCTATGGCTACACCTTC
TRBD1,NA,TRBJ2-3,TRBV18,CASTQGATSTDTQYF,TGTGCCAGCACACAGGGGGCTACTAGCACAGATACGCAGTATTTT
TRBD2,NA,TRBJ2-7,TRBV6-5,CASSLAGGSYEQYF,TGTGCCAGCAGTTTAGCGGGAGGTTCCTACGAGCAGTACTTC
NA,NA,TRBJ1-1,TRBV6-5,CASPPGRGYTEAFF,TGTGCCAGCCCTCCGGGCAGGGGTTACACTGAAGCTTTCTTT
NA,NA,TRBJ1-2,TRBV11-3,CASSPTGGYGYTF,TGTGCCAGCAGCCCGACGGGAGGGTATGGCTACACCTTC
NA,NA,TRBJ2-1,TRBV14,CASSQSLPLNYNEQFF,TGTGCCAGCAGCCAATCCCTGCCACTCAACTACAATGAGCAGTTCTTC
NA,NA,TRBJ2-5,TRBV24-1,CATSDSLLRGTETQYF,TGTGCCACCAGTGATTCCCTGCTCCGGGGGACGGAGACCCAGTACTTC
TRBD2,NA,TRBJ2-1,TRBV18,CASSPPFIGTSGRYNEQFF,TGTGCCAGCTCACCACCGTTCATTGGGACTAGCGGGAGATACAATGAGCAGTTCTTC
NA,NA,TRBJ2-7,TRBV18,CASSTGSYEQYF,TGTGCCAGCTCAACAGGGTCCTACGAGCAGTACTTC
TRBD1,NA,TRBJ1-2,TRBV11-2,CASSPTGLSYTF,TGTGCCAGCAGCCCGACAGGGTTGAGCTACACCTTC
NA,NA,TRBJ2-5,TRBV18,CASSPIGGQETQYF,TGTGCCAGCTCACCTATAGGGGGTCAAGAGACCCAGTACTTC
TRBD1,NA,TRBJ1-5,TRBV18,CASSGDRGTQPQHF,TGTGCCAGCTCTGGGGACAGGGGCACTCAGCCCCAGCATTTT
TRBD1,NA,TRBJ1-3,TRBV5-1,CASSYRGPNLGNTIYF,TGCGCCAGCAGCTACAGGGGGCCTAATCTGGGAAACACCATATATTTT
NA,NA,TRBJ1-6,TRBV7-2,CASSFKSSYNSPLHF,TGTGCCAGCAGCTTCAAGAGCTCCTATAATTCACCCCTCCACTTT
NA,NA,TRBJ2-3,TRBV2,CASNQVVGVDTQYF,TGTGCCAGCAATCAGGTCGTGGGAGTGGATACGCAGTATTTT
TRBD1,NA,TRBJ1-3,TRBV5-5,CASSPNRGLSSGNTIYF,TGTGCCAGCAGCCCAAACAGGGGTCTTAGCTCTGGAAACACCATATATTTT
NA,NA,TRBJ2-1,TRBV29-1,CSVEMFRERGNEQFF,TGCAGCGTTGAGATGTTCAGGGAACGAGGCAATGAGCAGTTCTTC
TRBD1,NA,TRBJ1-1,TRBV6-5,CASSRDRGFTEAFF,TGTGCCAGCAGCCGGGACAGGGGCTTCACTGAAGCTTTCTTT
TRBD2,NA,TRBJ2-7,TRBV6-6,CASRILAGSYEQYF,TGTGCCAGCAGGATACTAGCGGGCTCCTACGAGCAGTACTTC
NA,NA,TRBJ2-2,TRBV7-3,CASSVQGTGELFF,TGTGCCAGCAGCGTTCAGGGGACCGGGGAGCTGTTTTTT
TRBD1,NA,TRBJ2-3,TRBV5-1,CASSFHGQGTDTQYF,TGCGCCAGCAGTTTCCACGGACAGGGTACAGATACGCAGTATTTT
NA,once,TRBJ1-2,TRBV5-1,CASTLGQNYGYTF,TGCGCCAGCACGCTTGGACAGAACTATGGCTACACCTTC